Shown below are 25 T cell receptor beta chains from a single sample sequenced in a study of cytomegalovirus exposure and HLA in healthy donors (dated by TCRdb to the late 2010s). Receptor libraries were prepared by the immunoSEQ multiplex PCR assay. For the multiplex PCR, a mixture combining 60 forward primers for TCR Vbeta segments and 13 reverse primers for TCR Jbeta segments was used. Drawn from immuneACCESS, this table holds only the in-frame rearrangements with V and J called that TCRdb kept. Clones are partly lost; checked studies trace under half to an unresolved V gene and leave the rest unexplained. This sample lists about 150,000 clones; over 70% were detected once. Around 3.1% of the sample goes to the ten largest clones. Input material: PBMCs. Receptor source: a man in his forties in good health and CMV-seronegative.

The rearrangement uses TRBV4-1 and TRBJ2-7, with no clear D. Germline CDR1 and CDR2: MGHRA and YSYEKL. The germline V and J ends were trimmed by 1 base and 3 bases, with 13 bases remaining between them. There are 15 residues in the CDR3. Here the CDR3 reads CASSQVLTDNYEQYF. Written as DNA, the CDR3 is TGCGCCAGCAGCCAAGTCCTCACAGACAACTACGAGCAGTACTTC.

CDR3 amino acids: CASSLALYGYTF. The CDR3 DNA is TGTGCCAGCAGCCTGGCACTATATGGCTACACCTTC. The chain is built from TRBV5-4 and TRBJ1-2; no firm D call. V was clipped by 4 bases and J by 5 bases, with 9 bases between them. The CDR3 extends over 12 amino acids. Germline lookup yields CDR1 SGHNT and CDR2 YYREEE (reference sequence).

This clone was detected a few times. This chain uses TRBV21-1 with TRBJ1-5; TRBD1, the table's D call, was not compared with the DNA. TRBV21-1 is given as a pseudogene. CDR3 size: 16 residues. The CDR3 bases are TGTGCCAGCAGCAACCGGGACAGGGGGGGCAATCAGCCCCAGCATTTT. It specifies CASSNRDRGGNQPQHF.

The chain links TRBV30 to TRBJ2-5, with 7 bases matching TRBD2. Germline values: CDR1 GTSNPN, CDR2 SVGIG (reference sequence). With 4 bases clipped from V and 0 bases from J, the junction kept 5 bases outside the gene matches. The CDR3 spans 14 residues. CDR3 DNA sequence: TGTGCCTGGAAAGCGGGATGGAACCAAGAGACCCAGTACTTC. It codes for CAWKAGWNQETQYF.

V is TRBV19 and J is TRBJ1-5; tentatively, D is TRBD1 (6 bases). V dropped 0 bases and J dropped 1 base, with 13 bases sitting between them. Germline values: CDR1 LNHDA, CDR2 SQIVND (reference sequence). The CDR3 runs to 17 residues. CDR3 sequence: CASSIDAGGWSNQPQHF. CDR3 in DNA: TGTGCCAGTAGTATAGATGCGGGGGGCTGGAGCAATCAGCCCCAGCATTTT.

This chain links TRBV10-3 with TRBJ1-4; possible D gene TRBD1, 6 bases. The germline V and J ends were trimmed by 0 bases and 6 bases, with 14 bases remaining between them. The CDR3 is 16 amino acids. The germline V gene encodes CDR1 ENHRY and CDR2 SYGVKD. The CDR3 here is CAISESAGRGDEKLFF. In nucleotides, the CDR3 is TGTGCCATCAGTGAGTCCGCAGGCAGGGGAGATGAAAAACTGTTTTTT.

The chain recombines TRBV4-1 with TRBJ1-5; tentatively, D is TRBD1 (5 bases). The germline V and J ends were trimmed by 0 bases and 5 bases, with 14 bases remaining between them. The CDR3 length is 16 residues. CDR1 and CDR2 (germline): MGHRA, YSYEKL. CDR3 amino acids: CASSQDVRTTYQPQHF. CDR3 bases: TGCGCCAGCAGCCAAGATGTCCGGACAACTTATCAGCCCCAGCATTTT.

CDR3 sequence: CASSATSGSSYEQYF. CDR3 coding DNA: TGTGCCAGTAGTGCGACTAGCGGGAGCTCCTACGAGCAGTACTTC. The chain employs TRBV19 and TRBJ2-7; 12 bases align to TRBD2. CDR1 is LNHDA, CDR2 SQIVND, per germline (reference sequence). The CDR3 extends over 15 amino acids. Unmatched junction bases numbered 2, after V lost 5 bases and J lost 0 bases.

For the CDR3, the DNA is TGCAGCGTTCGGACAGGGGGGAACACTGAAGCTTTCTTT. This gives the protein CSVRTGGNTEAFF. This chain uses TRBV29-1 with TRBJ1-1, with 10 bases lining up with TRBD1. The germline V gene encodes CDR1 SQVTM and CDR2 ANQGSEA. This CDR3 has 13 residues. Trimming removed 5 bases from V and 1 base from J; junction bases left unmatched: 1.

The chain has TRBV9 and TRBJ1-2; D unresolved. The CDR3 is 14 residues long. V was trimmed by 0 bases and J by 4 bases, leaving 10 bases between them. Germline V CDR1 and CDR2: SGDLS, YYNGEE. This chain's CDR3 is CASSVGGEPYGYTF. In DNA form, the CDR3 reads TGTGCCAGCAGCGTAGGCGGTGAACCCTATGGCTACACCTTC.

The chain combines TRBV5-4 with TRBJ2-3, with 8 bases identical to TRBD1. The germline CDR1 and CDR2 sequences are SGHNT and YYREEE (reference sequence). V shed 4 bases, J shed 2 bases, and the junction held 3 bases outside the gene matches. The CDR3 has 14 amino acids. CDR3 protein: CASSSQGATDTQYF. The DNA of the CDR3 is TGTGCCAGCAGCAGCCAGGGGGCCACAGATACGCAGTATTTT.

The V call is TRBV18, the J call TRBJ2-1, with D unresolved. Trimming stripped 3 bases from V and 9 bases from J, with 15 bases between. The CDR3 sequence is 14 residues long. In germline, CDR1 is KGHSH, CDR2 LQKENI. This chain's CDR3 is CASSPPHSGGEQFF. The CDR3 DNA sequence: TGTGCCAGCTCACCGCCTCACTCAGGTGGTGAGCAGTTCTTC. The whole variable domain, filled in from reference TRBV18 and TRBJ2-1, reads NAGVMQNPRHLVRRRGQEARLRCSPMKGHSHVYWYRQLPEEGLKFMVYLQKENIIDESGMPKERFSAEFPKEGPSILRIQQVVRGDSAAYFCASSPPHSGGEQFFGPGTRLTVL.

The J gene is TRBJ2-7, the V gene TRBV15; TRBD2 might be the D (5 bases). CDR3 length: 16 residues. Between the trimmed V and J ends, which lost 1 base and 2 bases, there was a span of 15 bases. CDR1 is LNHNV and CDR2 is YYDKDF in the germline V gene (reference sequence). The chain's CDR3 is CATSRGLVARTYEQYF. The DNA of the CDR3 is TGTGCCACCAGCAGAGGGTTAGTAGCGAGGACCTACGAGCAGTACTTC.

The chain links TRBV4-1 to TRBJ2-7, with 8 bases that match TRBD2. Germline V gene sequence: CDR1 MGHRA, CDR2 YSYEKL. Trimming cost V 3 bases and J 1 base; bases outside gene matches: 8. The CDR3 runs 16 residues. Written as DNA, the CDR3 is TGCGCCAGCAGCCAGTGGGGTGCGGGAGGATCCTACGAGCAGTACTTC. Protein product: CASSQWGAGGSYEQYF.

This clone was seen just once. The chain recombines TRBV7-2 with TRBJ1-3; 9 bases match TRBD1. Germline trimming cut 5 bases from V and 1 base from J; bases unmatched to any gene: 3. CDR1 is SGHTA, CDR2 FQGNSA, per germline. This CDR3 has 15 residues. Here the CDR3 reads CASSQQGASGNTIYF. CDR3 bases: TGTGCCAGCAGCCAACAGGGGGCTTCTGGAAACACCATATATTTT.

This clone was detected only a few times. As DNA, the CDR3 is TGTGCCATCAAGACAGGAGCGGGGGGAAGGGAGACCCAGTACTTC. It yields the protein CAIKTGAGGRETQYF. This sequence joins TRBV10-3 and TRBJ2-5; 9 bases line up with TRBD2. CDR1 ENHRY and CDR2 SYGVKD come from the germline V gene. The CDR3 has 15 residues. V was clipped by 7 bases and J by 5 bases; unmatched bases: 11.

J is TRBJ2-3 and V is TRBV11-2, with a possible D match to TRBD1 (5 bases). The V gene's germline CDR1 is SGHAT and CDR2 FQNNGV. V was pared by 5 bases and J by 3 bases, with 15 bases between. This CDR3 spans 15 amino acids. In DNA form, the CDR3 reads TGTGCCAGCAGCACAACCCTTCAGGGAACAGATACGCAGTATTTT. Amino acids: CASSTTLQGTDTQYF.

The gene calls are TRBV18 and TRBJ2-1; D is possibly TRBD2 (6 bases). Germline V CDR1 and CDR2: KGHSH, LQKENI. The CDR3 runs 14 residues. V lost 5 bases to trimming and J lost 6 bases, with 14 bases between them. The chain's CDR3 is CASSAGTSFNEQFF. CDR3 in DNA: TGTGCCAGCTCAGCCGGCACTAGCTTCAATGAGCAGTTCTTC.

V and J are TRBV19 and TRBJ1-5; 10 bases are shared with TRBD1. CDR3 length: 14 amino acids. Germline V CDR1 and CDR2: LNHDA, SQIVND (reference sequence). With 5 bases clipped from V and 4 bases from J, the junction kept 2 bases outside the gene matches. Here the CDR3 DNA reads TGTGCCAGTAGTTGGACAGGGGGTAATCAGCCCCAGCATTTT. This sequence encodes CASSWTGGNQPQHF.

The rearrangement uses TRBV2 and TRBJ2-1; TRBD1 might be the D (7 bases). With 9 bases removed from V and 5 bases from J, the gap between germline ends came to 20 bases. This CDR3 comprises 15 residues. The germline V gene has CDR1 SNHLY and CDR2 FYNNEI. In DNA form, the CDR3 reads TGTGCCAGGGGTAGGAGGGGGCAGTTGAACAATGAGCAGTTCTTC. This encodes CARGRRGQLNNEQFF.

This clone was counted a single time. The chain uses TRBV5-1 and TRBJ2-5; TRBD2 might be the D (7 bases). The germline CDR1 and CDR2 sequences are SGHRS and YFSETQ. CDR3 length: 15 amino acids. V was pared by 5 bases and J by 2 bases, with 16 bases between. The chain's CDR3 is CASRTGASGQETQYF. In DNA, the CDR3 is TGCGCCAGCAGAACGGGGGCTAGCGGACAAGAGACCCAGTACTTC.

The chain links TRBV4-1 to TRBJ2-1; weak D call: TRBD2 (5 bases). V dropped 6 bases and J dropped 0 bases, with 15 bases sitting between them. CDR3 length equals 16 residues. Germline CDR1 reads MGHRA; CDR2 reads YSYEKL. The DNA of the CDR3 is TGCGCCAGCAGTCCCAACGAGGGATCCTCCTACAATGAGCAGTTCTTC. Translating it yields CASSPNEGSSYNEQFF.

The rearrangement links TRBV7-8 to TRBJ2-2; TRBD2 aligns across 8 bases. The CDR3 loop spans 18 amino acids. The V and J ends lost 2 bases and 7 bases, in that order; junction bases with no gene match: 15. Looked up from germline, CDR1 is SGHVS and CDR2 is FQNEAQ. The CDR3 DNA sequence: TGTGCCAGCAGCTTATCGACGGGGATCGGGGGGGGAGGCGGGGAGCTGTTTTTT. As protein: CASSLSTGIGGGGGELFF.

The chain is built from TRBV5-1 and TRBJ2-1; TRBD2 is a possible D gene (5 bases). V lost 2 bases and J lost 9, with 24 bases in between. The CDR3 runs to 17 residues. Germline V gene sequence: CDR1 SGHRS, CDR2 YFSETQ. CDR3 in DNA: TGCGCCAGCAGCTTTCTTGGGAGCGTAGAGCCTGGAGCTGAGCAGTTCTTC. It is translated as CASSFLGSVEPGAEQFF.

This clone was seen only a few times. This chain joins TRBV6-1 and TRBJ1-2, with D possibly being TRBD1 (6 bases). The germline CDR1 and CDR2 sequences are MNHNS and SASEGT. V was clipped by 8 bases and J by 4 bases, with 14 bases between them. CDR3 size: 13 residues. This CDR3 is CASAPTGFYGYTF. The CDR3 DNA reads as TGTGCCAGCGCCCCAACAGGGTTCTATGGCTACACCTTC.